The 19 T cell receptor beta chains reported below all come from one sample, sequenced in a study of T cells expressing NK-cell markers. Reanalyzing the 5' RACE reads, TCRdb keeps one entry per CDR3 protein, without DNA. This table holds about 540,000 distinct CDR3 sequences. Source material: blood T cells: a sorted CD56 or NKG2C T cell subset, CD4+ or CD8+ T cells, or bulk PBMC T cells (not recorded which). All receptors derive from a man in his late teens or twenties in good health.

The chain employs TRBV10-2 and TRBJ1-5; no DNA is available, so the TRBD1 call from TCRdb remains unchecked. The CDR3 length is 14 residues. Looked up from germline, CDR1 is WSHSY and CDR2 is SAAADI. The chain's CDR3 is CASRTGDSNQPQHF.

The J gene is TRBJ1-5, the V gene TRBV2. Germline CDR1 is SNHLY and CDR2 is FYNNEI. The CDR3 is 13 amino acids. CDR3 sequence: CASSEGREQPQHF.

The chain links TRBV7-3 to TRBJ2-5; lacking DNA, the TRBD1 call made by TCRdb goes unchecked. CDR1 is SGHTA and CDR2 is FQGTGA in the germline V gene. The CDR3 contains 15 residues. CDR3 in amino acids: CASSSGQGRQETQYF. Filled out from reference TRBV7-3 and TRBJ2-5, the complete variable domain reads GAGVSQTPSNKVTEKGKYVELRCDPISGHTALYWYRQSLGQGPEFLIYFQGTGAADDSGLPNDRFFAVRPEGSVSTLKIQRTERGDSAVYLCASSSGQGRQETQYFGPGTRLLVL.

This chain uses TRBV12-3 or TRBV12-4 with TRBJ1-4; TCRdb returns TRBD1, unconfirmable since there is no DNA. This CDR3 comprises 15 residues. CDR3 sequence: CASKPMGDWSEKLFF.

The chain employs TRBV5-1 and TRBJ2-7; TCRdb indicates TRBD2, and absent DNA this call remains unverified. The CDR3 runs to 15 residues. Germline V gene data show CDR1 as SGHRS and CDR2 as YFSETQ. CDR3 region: CASSAPAGPRDEQYF. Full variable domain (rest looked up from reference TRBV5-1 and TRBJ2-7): KAGVTQTPRYLIKTRGQQVTLSCSPISGHRSVSWYQQTPGQGLQFLFEYFSETQRNKGNFPGRFSGRQFSNSRSEMNVSTLELGDSALYLCASSAPAGPRDEQYFGPGTRLTVT.

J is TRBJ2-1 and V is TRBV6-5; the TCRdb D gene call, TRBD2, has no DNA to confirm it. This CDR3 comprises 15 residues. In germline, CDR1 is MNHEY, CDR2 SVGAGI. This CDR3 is CASSSVGTVNNEQFF.

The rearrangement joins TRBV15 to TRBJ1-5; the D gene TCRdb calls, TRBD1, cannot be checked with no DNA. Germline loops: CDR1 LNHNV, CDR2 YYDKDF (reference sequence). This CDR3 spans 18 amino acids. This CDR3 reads CATSRDSPTGRFGQPQHF.

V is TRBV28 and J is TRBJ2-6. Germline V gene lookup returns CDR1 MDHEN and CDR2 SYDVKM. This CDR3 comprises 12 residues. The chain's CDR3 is CQSHCGANVLTF.

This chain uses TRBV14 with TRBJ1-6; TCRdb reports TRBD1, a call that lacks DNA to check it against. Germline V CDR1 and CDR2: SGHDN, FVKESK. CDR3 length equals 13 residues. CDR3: CASSQQGYSPLHF.

CDR3 sequence reads: CASSQLAPRGGELFF. The chain combines TRBV3-1 with TRBJ2-2; TCRdb designates TRBD1, a call that cannot be tested without DNA. The germline CDR1 and CDR2 sequences are LGHDT and YNNKEL (reference sequence). The CDR3 is made up of 15 amino acids.

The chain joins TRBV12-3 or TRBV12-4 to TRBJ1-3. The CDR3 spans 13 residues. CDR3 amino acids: CASRMDRRNTIYF.

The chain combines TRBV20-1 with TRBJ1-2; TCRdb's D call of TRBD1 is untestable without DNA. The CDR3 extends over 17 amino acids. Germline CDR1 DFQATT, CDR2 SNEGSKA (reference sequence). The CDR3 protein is CSARTMGQGVSNYGYTF.

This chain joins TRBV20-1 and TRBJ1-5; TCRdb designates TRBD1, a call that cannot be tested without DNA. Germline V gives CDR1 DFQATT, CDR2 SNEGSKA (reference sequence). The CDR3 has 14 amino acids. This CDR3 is CSASLPGRDQPQHF.

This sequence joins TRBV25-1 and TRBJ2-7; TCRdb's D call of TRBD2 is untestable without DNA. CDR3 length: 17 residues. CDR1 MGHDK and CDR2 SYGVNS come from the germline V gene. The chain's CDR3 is CASSEPQNPSGSYEQYF.

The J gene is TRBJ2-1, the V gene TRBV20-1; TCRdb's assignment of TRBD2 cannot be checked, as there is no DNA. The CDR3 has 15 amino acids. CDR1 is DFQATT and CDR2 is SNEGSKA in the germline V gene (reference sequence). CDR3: CSAPAGTSGNNEQFF.

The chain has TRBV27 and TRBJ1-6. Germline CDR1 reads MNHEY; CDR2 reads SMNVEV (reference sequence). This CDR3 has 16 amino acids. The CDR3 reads CASSLFFRPDNSPLHF.

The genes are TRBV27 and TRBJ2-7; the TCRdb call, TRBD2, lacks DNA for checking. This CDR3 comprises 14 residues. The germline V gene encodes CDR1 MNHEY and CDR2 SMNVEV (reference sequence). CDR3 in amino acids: CASSLSRQRGEQYF.

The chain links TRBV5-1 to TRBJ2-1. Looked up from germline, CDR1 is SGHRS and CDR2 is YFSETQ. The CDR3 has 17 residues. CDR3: CASSLGQSFGSYNEQFF.

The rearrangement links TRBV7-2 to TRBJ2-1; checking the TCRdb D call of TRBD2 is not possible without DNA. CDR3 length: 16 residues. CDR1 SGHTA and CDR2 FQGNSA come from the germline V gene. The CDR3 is CASSGAGLAAFNEQFF.